Following are 11 T cell receptor beta chains from one sample sequenced in a study of shared clonotypes between healthy human individuals (dated by TCRdb to 2018 to 2021). Libraries were built with the immunoSEQ multiplex PCR assay. TCRdb mirrors the immuneACCESS table, restricted to in-frame sequences. Some clones are absent from its copies; in checked studies, under half trace to an unresolved V gene, and the reason for the others is unknown. The sample records 470,000 or so clones, 70% to 85% of which are singletons. The ten largest clones take up 12% of the sample. The specimen sequenced was PBMCs. All receptors come from a woman aged 40 to 55 in good health. Some clones in this sample may be carry-over from other donors' samples.

This clone showed up just once. The chain carries TRBV28 and TRBJ2-3; tentatively, D is TRBD1 (6 bases). Trimming took 3 bases from V and 2 from J, leaving 9 bases between them. Germline lookup yields CDR1 MDHEN and CDR2 SYDVKM. CDR3 length equals 14 residues. This CDR3 reads CASSLQGFTDTQYF. In DNA form, the CDR3 reads TGTGCCAGCAGTTTGCAGGGGTTCACAGATACGCAGTATTTT.

This clone was seen just once. The rearrangement uses TRBV15 and TRBJ2-2, with unresolved D. Germline loops: CDR1 LNHNV, CDR2 YYDKDF (reference sequence). The CDR3 contains 15 residues. V was clipped by 1 base and J by 3 bases, with 9 bases between them. The CDR3 spells CATSRGEADTGELFF. The CDR3 DNA reads TGTGCCACCAGCAGAGGGGAAGCAGACACCGGGGAGCTGTTTTTT.

This rearrangement joins TRBV28 to TRBJ1-2, with D possibly being TRBD1 (6 bases). V shed 1 base and J shed 4 bases, with 16 bases lying between them. Germline V CDR1 and CDR2: MDHEN, SYDVKM. The CDR3 has 16 amino acids. The CDR3 loop reads CASSLSARGAVYGYTF. The CDR3 DNA reads as TGTGCCAGCAGTTTATCCGCTCGGGGGGCCGTCTATGGCTACACCTTC.

The chain carries TRBV30 and TRBJ2-3; no reliable D call. This CDR3 contains 10 residues. The V end was cut by 0 bases, the J end by 7 bases, with 2 bases between. Germline V gene data show CDR1 as GTSNPN and CDR2 as SVGIG (reference sequence). DNA for the CDR3: TGTGCCTGGAGTGTAAATACGCAGTATTTT. This sequence encodes CAWSVNTQYF.

This chain links TRBV30 with TRBJ2-2, with D unresolved. This CDR3 is built from 14 residues. The germline V gene has CDR1 GTSNPN and CDR2 SVGIG (reference sequence). V lost 2 bases to trimming and J lost 1 base, with 8 bases between them. CDR3 in amino acids: CAWSSRVNTGELFF. CDR3 sequence (DNA): TGTGCCTGGAGTTCACGGGTGAACACCGGGGAGCTGTTTTTT.

The rearrangement links TRBV7-7 to TRBJ2-1; D is unresolved. The CDR3 length is 13 residues. From germline, CDR1 is SSHAT and CDR2 FNYEAQ (reference sequence). The V end was cut by 5 bases, the J end by 6 bases, with 11 bases between. The CDR3 sequence: CASSRALFNEQFF. The CDR3 region has the DNA TGTGCCAGCAGCCGGGCGCTATTCAATGAGCAGTTCTTC.

Only a few counts were recorded for this clone. The chain is built from TRBV7-2 and TRBJ2-3; 9 bases are shared with TRBD2. With 1 base clipped from V and 5 bases from J, the junction kept 4 bases outside the gene matches. This CDR3 has 15 residues. Germline V gene data show CDR1 as SGHTA and CDR2 as FQGNSA. The CDR3 DNA follows: TGTGCCAGCAGCTTAGGCGGGAGGGCCGGAGATACGCAGTATTTT. Residues: CASSLGGRAGDTQYF.

This clone has a single count. The junction differs from germline at one of its ends, possibly a read error. J is TRBJ2-2 and V is TRBV7-7; D gene uncertain. Germline CDR1 is SSHAT and CDR2 is FNYEAQ (reference sequence). The length of the CDR3 is 12 residues. The CDR3 bases are TGTGCTAGCAGCCCCAGTTTCGGGGAGCTGTTTTTT. Protein product: CASSPSFGELFF. The whole variable domain, remainder taken from reference TRBV7-7 and TRBJ2-2, is GAGVSQSPRYKVTKRGQDVTLRCDPISSHATLYWYQQALGQGPEFLTYFNYEAQPDKSGLPSDRFSAERPEGSISTLTIQRTEQRDSAMYRCASSPSFGELFFGEGSRLTVL.

The genes are TRBV9 and TRBJ1-1; D remains unclear. The V and J ends lost 7 bases and 0 bases respectively, with 10 bases between them. The CDR3 loop spans 13 amino acids. The germline gives CDR1 SGDLS, CDR2 YYNGEE. The CDR3 DNA reads as TGTGCCAGCCAGCGGTCCATGAACACTGAAGCTTTCTTT. Protein product: CASQRSMNTEAFF.

This clone has more than one count but fewer than ten. V is TRBV27 and J is TRBJ2-3, with 12 nucleotides matching TRBD2. Germline CDR1 and CDR2: MNHEY and SMNVEV (reference sequence). The junction had 6 bases not matched to a gene; V was cut back by 5 bases and J by 0 bases. This CDR3 region has 17 residues. The CDR3 nucleotides read TGTGCCAGCAGTCCCCCCGGGACTAGCGGGAGCACAGATACGCAGTATTTT. Translated, it gives CASSPPGTSGSTDTQYF.

The chain is built from TRBV27 and TRBJ2-7; the D gene is possibly TRBD1 (5 bases). The length of the CDR3 is 15 residues. V gave up 6 bases and J gave up 4 bases, with 19 bases separating them. From germline, CDR1 is MNHEY and CDR2 SMNVEV (reference sequence). The CDR3, as DNA: TGTGCCAGCAGGGACACCGCGACGGGCTCTTACGAGCAGTACTTC. Its protein product is CASRDTATGSYEQYF.